The present entry profiles one TCR beta chain with its context. As yet, its antigen is unknown. Germline lookup yields CDR1 MRHNA and CDR2 SNTAGT. The CDR3 extends over 17 amino acids. Trimming took off 0 bases at V and 2 bases at J, with 14 bases between the two ends. The sample belongs to a study of cytomegalovirus exposure and HLA in healthy donors. About the research overall: Inside one of the first data releases sat about 85 million unique TCRs taken from HLA-typed donors.

Study-level findings and limits: In a later analysis, HLA-C alleles had the fewest associated TCRs, DRB1 alleles the most. Presence/absence results assume similar sequencing depth per donor, which may not hold.

This PCR relied on a set of 60 Vbeta primers and 13 Jbeta primers. Libraries were prepared by immunoSEQ multiplex PCR; TCRdb keeps only in-frame clonotypes and omits some of them. The sample lists a few hundred thousand clones, almost 80% occurring once. The TCR was taken from a young man in good health and CMV-seronegative. The sequenced material came from PBMCs. The chain has TRBV6-4 and TRBJ2-1, with no clear D. CDR3 amino acids: CASSDSPDLAAYNEQFF. CDR3 DNA sequence: TGTGCCAGCAGTGACTCCCCTGATCTGGCGGCCTACAATGAGCAGTTCTTC.